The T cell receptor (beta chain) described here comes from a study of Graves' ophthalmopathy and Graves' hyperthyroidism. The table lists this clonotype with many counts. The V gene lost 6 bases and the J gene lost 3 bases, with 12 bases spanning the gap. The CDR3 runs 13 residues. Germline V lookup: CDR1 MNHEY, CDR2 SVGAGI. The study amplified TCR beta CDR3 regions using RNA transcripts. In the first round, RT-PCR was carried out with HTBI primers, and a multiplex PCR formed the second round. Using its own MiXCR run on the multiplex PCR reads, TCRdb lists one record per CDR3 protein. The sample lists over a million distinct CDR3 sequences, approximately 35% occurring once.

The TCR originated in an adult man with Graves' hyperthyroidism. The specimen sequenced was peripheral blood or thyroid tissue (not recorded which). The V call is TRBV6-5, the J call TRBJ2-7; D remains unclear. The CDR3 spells CASSLWWYYEQYF. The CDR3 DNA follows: TGTGCCAGCAGCCTGTGGTGGTACTACGAGCAGTACTTC.